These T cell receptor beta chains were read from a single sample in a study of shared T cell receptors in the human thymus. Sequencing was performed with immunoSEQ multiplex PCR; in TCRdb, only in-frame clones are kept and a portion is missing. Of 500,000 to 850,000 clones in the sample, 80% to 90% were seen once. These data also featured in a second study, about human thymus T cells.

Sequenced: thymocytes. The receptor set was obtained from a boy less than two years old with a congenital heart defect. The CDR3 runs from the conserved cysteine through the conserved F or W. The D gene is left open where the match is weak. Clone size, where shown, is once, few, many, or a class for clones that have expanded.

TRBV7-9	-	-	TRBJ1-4	TGTGCCAGCAGCTTAGCCGGGTTCGCGGCTAATGAAAAACTGTTTTTT	CASSLAGFAANEKLFF
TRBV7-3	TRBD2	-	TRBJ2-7	TGTGCCAGCAGCTTAAAGGGTAGCGGGGTGACCTACGAGCAGTACTTC	CASSLKGSGVTYEQYF
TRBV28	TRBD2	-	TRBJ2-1	TGTGCCAGCAGCTCCCTAGCGGGAGAGGCCTACAATGAGCAGTTCTTC	CASSSLAGEAYNEQFF
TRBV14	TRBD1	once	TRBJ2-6	TGTGCCAGCAGCCAAGAAGAGACAGGGAACGCTGGGGCCAACGTCCTGACTTTC	CASSQEETGNAGANVLTF
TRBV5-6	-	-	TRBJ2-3	TGTGCCAGCAGCCTCCATAGGGACTGGGACACGCAGTATTTT	CASSLHRDWDTQYF
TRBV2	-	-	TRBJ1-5	TGTGCCAGCAGTCCAAAAGGGAGACACGGGGGACCCCTGGACAATCAGCCCCAGCATTTT	CASSPKGRHGGPLDNQPQHF
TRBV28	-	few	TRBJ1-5	TGTGCCAGCAGTTCACACTCGGAGATCCATAGCAATCAGCCCCAGCATTTT	CASSSHSEIHSNQPQHF
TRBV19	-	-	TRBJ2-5	TGTGCCAGTAGTCCCTCCCACGACACCTGGGAGACCCAGTACTTC	CASSPSHDTWETQYF
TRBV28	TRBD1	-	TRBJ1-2	TGTGCCAGCAGTCCCAATTGGGGCCAGGGGGCCGCTAACTATGGCTACACCTTC	CASSPNWGQGAANYGYTF
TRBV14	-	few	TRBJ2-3	TGTGCCAGCAACCCCGGGGGCACAGATACGCAGTATTTT	CASNPGGTDTQYF
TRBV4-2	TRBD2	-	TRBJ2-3	TGTGCCAGCAGCCAGGGACTTAGCGGGGGGTTCACAGATACGCAGTATTTT	CASSQGLSGGFTDTQYF
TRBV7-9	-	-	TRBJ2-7	TGTGCCAGCAGCCTTGGGCCACTCGGACACTACGAGCAGTACTTC	CASSLGPLGHYEQYF
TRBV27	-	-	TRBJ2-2	TGTGCCAGCTGTTCCGTTGCGGGACCTTACACCGGGGAGCTGTTTTTT	CASCSVAGPYTGELFF
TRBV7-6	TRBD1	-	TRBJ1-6	TGTGCCAGCAGCTCGGGACAGCCTCGTGAGGGCTCACCCCTCCACTTT	CASSSGQPREGSPLHF
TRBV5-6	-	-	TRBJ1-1	TGTGCCAGCACCCCCGCGCCAGGGCGGCCGAACACTGAAGCTTTCTTT	CASTPAPGRPNTEAFF
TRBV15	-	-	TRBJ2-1	TGTGCCACCAGCAGAGAGGTAGCGGATGAGCAGTTCTTC	CATSREVADEQFF
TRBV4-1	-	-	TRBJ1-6	TGCGCCAGCAGCCCCCCGGCCCGGGGGTATAATTCACCCCTCCACTTT	CASSPPARGYNSPLHF
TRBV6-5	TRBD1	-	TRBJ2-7	TGTGCCAGCAGCCAGCCAGGGGGCTACTACGAGCAGTACTTC	CASSQPGGYYEQYF
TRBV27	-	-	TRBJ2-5	TGTGCCAGCAGAGTAGGGGGGCGGGGGGAGACCCAGTACTTC	CASRVGGRGETQYF
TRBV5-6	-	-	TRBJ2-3	TGTGCCAGCAGCTTGGGACTCGCCTTCAACACAGATACGCAGTATTTT	CASSLGLAFNTDTQYF
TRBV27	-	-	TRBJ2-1	TGTGCCAGCAGTTCTTCAGGGGGGCCTAACAATGAGCAGTTCTTC	CASSSSGGPNNEQFF
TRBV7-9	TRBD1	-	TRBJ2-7	TGTGCCAGCAGCCAAGGACAGGGGCCACACTACGAGCAGTACTTC	CASSQGQGPHYEQYF
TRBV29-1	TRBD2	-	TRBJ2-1	TGCAGCGTTGATGACCTATCCGGGACTAGCGGGAGGTTACCCTCCTACAATGAGCAGTTCTTC	CSVDDLSGTSGRLPSYNEQFF
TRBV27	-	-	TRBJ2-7	TGTGCCAGCAGACGCCCCGGGTCGGGATACGAGCAGTACTTC	CASRRPGSGYEQYF
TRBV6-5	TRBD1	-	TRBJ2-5	TGTGCCAGCAGTCTGAGGACAGGGGGGGGAGAGACCCAGTACTTC	CASSLRTGGGETQYF
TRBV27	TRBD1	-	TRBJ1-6	TGTGCCAGCAGTTTGTTAACCAGGGACAGGGGGTTGAGCTCCTATAATTCACCCCTCCACTTT	CASSLLTRDRGLSSYNSPLHF
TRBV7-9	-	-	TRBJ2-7	TGTGCCAGCAGCTTAGGGTTCGGGATCTACGAGCAGTACTTC	CASSLGFGIYEQYF
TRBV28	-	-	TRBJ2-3	TGTGCCAGCACGTCGGGGGGCGCCGGAGATACGCAGTATTTT	CASTSGGAGDTQYF
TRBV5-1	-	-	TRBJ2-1	TGCGCCAGCAGCCCCCCGCAGGGGGGTTCCGTTACGACCAAATACAATGAGCAGTTCTTC	CASSPPQGGSVTTKYNEQFF
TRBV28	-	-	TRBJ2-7	TGTGCCAGCAGTCAGATTCCGGGACATCTCTACGAGCAGTACTTC	CASSQIPGHLYEQYF
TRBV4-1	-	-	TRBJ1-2	TGCGCCAGCAGCCCCCCCGGGCAGGGGAACTATGGCTACACCTTC	CASSPPGQGNYGYTF
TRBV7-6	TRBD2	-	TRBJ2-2	TGTGCCAGCAGCTTTGGGCTAGCGGGAGCGAACACCGGGGAGCTGTTTTTT	CASSFGLAGANTGELFF
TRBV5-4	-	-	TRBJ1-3	TGTGCCAGCAGCTTGGCCCCCCTTTGGAGGGAGGTTGGAAACACCATATATTTT	CASSLAPLWREVGNTIYF
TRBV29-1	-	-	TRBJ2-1	TGCAGCGTTGTGTCAGGGGCCATCAATGAGCAGTTCTTC	CSVVSGAINEQFF
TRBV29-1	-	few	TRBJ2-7	TGCAGCGTTGCCATTTTTGGACAGACCTACGAGCAGTACTTC	CSVAIFGQTYEQYF
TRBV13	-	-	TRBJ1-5	TGTGCCAGCAGCTCAGGGGCTGTCAATCAGCCCCAGCATTTT	CASSSGAVNQPQHF
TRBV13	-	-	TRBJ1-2	TGTGCCAGCAGGTCCAGGGTGTCGGATGGCTACACCTTC	CASRSRVSDGYTF